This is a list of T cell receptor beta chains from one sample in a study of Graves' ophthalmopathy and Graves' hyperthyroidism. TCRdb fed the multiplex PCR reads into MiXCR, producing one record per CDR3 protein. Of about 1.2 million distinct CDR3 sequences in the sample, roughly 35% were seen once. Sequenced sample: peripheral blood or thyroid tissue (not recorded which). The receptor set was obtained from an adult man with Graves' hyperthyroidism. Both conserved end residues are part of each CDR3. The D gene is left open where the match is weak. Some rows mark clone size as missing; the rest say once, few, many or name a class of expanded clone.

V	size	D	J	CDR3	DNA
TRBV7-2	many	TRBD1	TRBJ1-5	CASSPSGGRSNQPQHF	TGTGCCAGCAGCCCCTCAGGGGGCAGGAGCAATCAGCCCCAGCATTTT
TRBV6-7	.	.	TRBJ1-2	CASSYSVGGSDGYTF	TGTGCCAGCAGTTACTCGGTGGGGGGTAGTGATGGCTACACCTTC
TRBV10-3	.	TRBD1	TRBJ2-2	CASSYSGTGGPGELFF	TGTGCCAGCAGTTATAGCGGGACAGGGGGCCCCGGGGAGCTGTTTTTT
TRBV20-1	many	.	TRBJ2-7	CSAKGLSYEQYF	TGCAGTGCTAAGGGCCTGTCCTACGAGCAGTACTTC
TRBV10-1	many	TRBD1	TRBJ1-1	CASTGDRGEAFF	TGCGCCAGCACCGGGGACAGGGGTGAAGCTTTCTTT
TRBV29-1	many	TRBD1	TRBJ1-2	CSVADRGDGYTF	TGCAGCGTCGCGGACAGGGGGGATGGCTACACCTTC
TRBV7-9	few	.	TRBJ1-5	CASVIDSNQPQHF	TGTGCCAGCGTTATCGATAGCAATCAGCCCCAGCATTTT
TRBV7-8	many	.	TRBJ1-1	CASSPHNGQNTEAFF	TGTGCCAGCAGCCCGCACAACGGACAGAACACTGAAGCTTTCTTT
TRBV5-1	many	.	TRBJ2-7	CASSGSPLRAHEQYF	TGCGCCAGCAGCGGGAGCCCGTTAAGAGCCCACGAGCAGTACTTC
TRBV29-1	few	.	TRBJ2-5	CSGRETQYF	TGCAGCGGGAGGGAGACCCAGTACTTC
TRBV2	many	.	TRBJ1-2	CASSEGGTGRYGYTF	TGTGCCAGCAGTGAAGGTGGTACAGGTCGATATGGCTACACCTTC
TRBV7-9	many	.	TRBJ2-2	CASRPTSIDTTGELFF	TGTGCCAGCAGGCCAACTAGCATCGATACCACCGGGGAGCTGTTTTTT
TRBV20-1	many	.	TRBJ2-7	CSARRSGRTYEQYF	TGCAGTGCTAGACGTTCGGGGCGGACCTACGAGCAGTACTTC
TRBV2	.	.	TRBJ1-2	CASSEAPTYGYTF	TGTGCCAGCAGTGAGGCTCCCACATATGGCTACACCTTC
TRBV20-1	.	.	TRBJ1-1	CSARDGGKDTEAFF	TGCAGTGCTAGAGATGGAGGGAAGGACACTGAAGCTTTCTTT
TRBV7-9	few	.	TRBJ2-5	CASSLGRSTETQYF	TGTGCCAGCAGCTTAGGGCGGAGCACGGAGACCCAGTACTTC
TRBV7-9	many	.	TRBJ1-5	CASSYIALTGQPQHF	TGTGCCAGCAGTTACATCGCCTTAACGGGGCAGCCCCAGCATTTT
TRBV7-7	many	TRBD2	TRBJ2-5	CASSRGLAGGQETQYF	TGTGCCAGCAGCCGTGGACTAGCGGGGGGACAAGAGACCCAGTACTTC
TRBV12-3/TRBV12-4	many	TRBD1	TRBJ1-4	CASSRQGVKEKLFF	TGTGCCAGCAGTCGTCAGGGGGTTAAGGAAAAACTGTTTTTT
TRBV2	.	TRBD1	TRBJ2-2	CASSQRGPKNTGELFF	TGTGCCAGCAGCCAAAGGGGGCCCAAGAACACCGGGGAGCTGTTTTTT
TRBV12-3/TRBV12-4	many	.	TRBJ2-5	CASNKLNSGETQYF	TGTGCCAGCAACAAACTGAACAGTGGTGAGACCCAGTACTTC
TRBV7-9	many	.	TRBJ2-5	CASSLGGRLGQETQYF	TGTGCCAGCAGCTTAGGTGGCAGGTTGGGTCAAGAGACCCAGTACTTC
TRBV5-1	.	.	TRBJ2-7	CASSGAGTKYEQYF	TGCGCCAGCAGTGGGGCCGGGACCAAATACGAGCAGTACTTC
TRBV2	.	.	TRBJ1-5	CASSGQGTSGNQPQHF	TGTGCCAGCAGTGGGCAGGGGACCAGTGGCAATCAGCCCCAGCATTTT
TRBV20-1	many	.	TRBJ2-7	CSARAIYEQYF	TGCAGTGCTAGAGCGATATACGAGCAGTACTTC
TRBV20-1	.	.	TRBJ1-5	CSARAMVHRNQPQHF	TGCAGTGCTAGGGCTATGGTTCATCGCAATCAGCCCCAGCATTTT
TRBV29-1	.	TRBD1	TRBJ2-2	CSGRQGLIGELFF	TGCAGCGGGCGACAGGGATTAATCGGGGAGCTGTTTTTT
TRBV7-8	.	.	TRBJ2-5	CASGWVETQYF	TGTGCCAGCGGCTGGGTGGAGACCCAGTACTTC
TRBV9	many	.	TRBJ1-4	CASSVEAGGEKLFF	TGTGCCAGCAGCGTAGAGGCTGGCGGGGAAAAACTGTTTTTT
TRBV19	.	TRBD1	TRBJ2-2	CASLGTGVAGELFF	TGTGCCAGTCTCGGGACAGGGGTCGCCGGGGAGCTGTTTTTT
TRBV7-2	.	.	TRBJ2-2	CASSLDGNRNTGELVF	TGTGCCAGCAGCTTAGACGGGAACCGGAACACCGGGGAGCTGGTTTTT